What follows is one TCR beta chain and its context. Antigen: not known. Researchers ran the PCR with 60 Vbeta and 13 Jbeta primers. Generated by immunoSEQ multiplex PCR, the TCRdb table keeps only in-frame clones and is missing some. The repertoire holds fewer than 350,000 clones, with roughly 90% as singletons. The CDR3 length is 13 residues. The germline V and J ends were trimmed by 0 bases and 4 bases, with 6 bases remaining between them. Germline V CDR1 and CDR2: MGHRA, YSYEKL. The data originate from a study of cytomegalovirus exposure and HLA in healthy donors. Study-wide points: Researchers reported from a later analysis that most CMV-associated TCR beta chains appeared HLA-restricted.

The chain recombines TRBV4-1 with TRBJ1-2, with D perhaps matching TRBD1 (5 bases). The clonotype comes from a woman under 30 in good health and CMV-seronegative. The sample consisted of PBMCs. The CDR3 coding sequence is TGCGCCAGCAGCCAAGATACAGGCTATGGCTACACCTTC. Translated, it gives CASSQDTGYGYTF.